This entry features one TCR beta chain sequence. Its antigen remains unidentified. These data originate in a study of shared clonotypes between healthy human individuals. Original methodology: ImmunoSEQ junction-only sequences lacked quality scores, so their filtering differed. The method was immunoSEQ multiplex PCR; TCRdb's version includes in-frame clones alone and lacks a portion of them. V and J calls plus clone size are reproduced from that table; the DNA served to infer D and trimming. The profile shows about 680,000 clones, about 91% of them singletons. Naive CD8 cells, CD45RO-negative and positively selected for CCR7, excluded terminally differentiated effector memory CD45RA+ cells. This CDR3 has 18 amino acids. V lost 4 bases, J lost 2 bases, and 22 bases lay in between. Germline V gene sequence: CDR1 LGHNA, CDR2 YNFKEQ. Study observations and caveats: Among several donors, about 4.6% of naive CD4 clonotypes were found in common. Some clonotypes were shared by all four sorted-subset donors, while others were not shared. The non-shared ones had lower generation probabilities than the shared ones.

The source material was naive CD8+ T cells sorted from blood. V gene TRBV4-2 combines with J gene TRBJ2-3; D unresolved. The source of this sequence is a man aged 25 to 40 in good health. CDR3 residues: CASSRPATMLEFTDTQYF. The CDR3 DNA sequence: TGTGCCAGCAGCCGACCCGCGACCATGCTAGAGTTCACAGATACGCAGTATTTT.